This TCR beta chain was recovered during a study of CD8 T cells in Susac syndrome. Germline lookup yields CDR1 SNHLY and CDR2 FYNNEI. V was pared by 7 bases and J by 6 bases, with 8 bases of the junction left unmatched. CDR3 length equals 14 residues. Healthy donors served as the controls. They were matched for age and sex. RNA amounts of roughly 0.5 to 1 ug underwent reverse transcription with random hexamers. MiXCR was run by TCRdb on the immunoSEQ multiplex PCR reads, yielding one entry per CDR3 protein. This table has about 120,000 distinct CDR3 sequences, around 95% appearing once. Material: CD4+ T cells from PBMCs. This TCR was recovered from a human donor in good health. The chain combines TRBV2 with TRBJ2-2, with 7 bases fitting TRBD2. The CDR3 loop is CASIPGGPAGELFF. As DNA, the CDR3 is TGTGCCAGCATCCCGGGGGGACCCGCCGGGGAGCTGTTTTTT.